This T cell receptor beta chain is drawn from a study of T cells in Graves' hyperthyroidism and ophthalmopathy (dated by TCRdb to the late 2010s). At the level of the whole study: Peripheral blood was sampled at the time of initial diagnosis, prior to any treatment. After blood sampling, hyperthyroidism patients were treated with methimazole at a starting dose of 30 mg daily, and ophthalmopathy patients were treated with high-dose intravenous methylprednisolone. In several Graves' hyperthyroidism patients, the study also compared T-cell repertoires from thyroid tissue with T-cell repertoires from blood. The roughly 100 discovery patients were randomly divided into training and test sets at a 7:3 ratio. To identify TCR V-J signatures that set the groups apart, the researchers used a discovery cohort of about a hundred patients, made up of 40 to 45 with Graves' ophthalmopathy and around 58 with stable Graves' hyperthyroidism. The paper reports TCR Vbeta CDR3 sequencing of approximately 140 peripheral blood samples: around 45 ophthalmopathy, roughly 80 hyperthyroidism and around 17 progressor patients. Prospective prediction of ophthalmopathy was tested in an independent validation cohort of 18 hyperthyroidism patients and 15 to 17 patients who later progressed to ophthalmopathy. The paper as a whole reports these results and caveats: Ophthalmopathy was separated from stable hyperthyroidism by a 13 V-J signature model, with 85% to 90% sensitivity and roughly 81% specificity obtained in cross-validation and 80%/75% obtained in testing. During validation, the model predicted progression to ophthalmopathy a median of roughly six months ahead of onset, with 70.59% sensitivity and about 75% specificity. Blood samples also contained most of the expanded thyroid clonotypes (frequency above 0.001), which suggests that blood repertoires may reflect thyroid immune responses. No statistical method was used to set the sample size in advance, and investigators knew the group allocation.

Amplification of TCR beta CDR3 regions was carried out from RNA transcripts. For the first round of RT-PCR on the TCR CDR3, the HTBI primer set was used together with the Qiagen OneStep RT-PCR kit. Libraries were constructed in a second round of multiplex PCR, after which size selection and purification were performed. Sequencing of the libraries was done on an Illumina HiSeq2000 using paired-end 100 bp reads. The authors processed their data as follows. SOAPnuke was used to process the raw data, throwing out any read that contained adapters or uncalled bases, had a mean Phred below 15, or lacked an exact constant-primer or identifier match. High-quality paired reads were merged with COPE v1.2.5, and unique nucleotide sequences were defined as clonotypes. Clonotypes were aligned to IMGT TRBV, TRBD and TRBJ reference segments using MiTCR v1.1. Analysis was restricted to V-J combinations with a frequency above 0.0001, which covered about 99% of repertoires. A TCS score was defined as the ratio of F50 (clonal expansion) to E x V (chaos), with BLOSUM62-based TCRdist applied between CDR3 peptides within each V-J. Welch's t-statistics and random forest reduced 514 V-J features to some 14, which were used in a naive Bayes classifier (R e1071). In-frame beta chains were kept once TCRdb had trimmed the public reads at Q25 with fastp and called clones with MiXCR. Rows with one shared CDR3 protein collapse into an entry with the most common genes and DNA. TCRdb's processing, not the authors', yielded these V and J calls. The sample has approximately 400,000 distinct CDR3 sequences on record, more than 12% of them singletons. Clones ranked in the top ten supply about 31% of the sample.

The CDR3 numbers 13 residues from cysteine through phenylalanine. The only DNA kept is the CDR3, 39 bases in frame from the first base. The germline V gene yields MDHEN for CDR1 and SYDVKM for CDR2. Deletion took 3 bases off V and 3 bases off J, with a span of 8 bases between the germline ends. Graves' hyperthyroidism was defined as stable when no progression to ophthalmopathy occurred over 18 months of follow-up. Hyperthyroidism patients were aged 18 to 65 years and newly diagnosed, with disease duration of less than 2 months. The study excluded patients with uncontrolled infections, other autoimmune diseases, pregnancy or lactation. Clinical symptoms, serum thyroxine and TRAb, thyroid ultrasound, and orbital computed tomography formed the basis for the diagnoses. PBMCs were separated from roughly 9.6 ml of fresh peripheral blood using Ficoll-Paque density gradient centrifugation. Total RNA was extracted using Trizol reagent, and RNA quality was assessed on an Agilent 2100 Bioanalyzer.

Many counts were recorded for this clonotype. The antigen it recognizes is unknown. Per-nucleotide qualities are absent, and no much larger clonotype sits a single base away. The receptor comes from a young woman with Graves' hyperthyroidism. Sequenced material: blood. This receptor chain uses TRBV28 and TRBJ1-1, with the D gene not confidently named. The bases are TGTGCCAGCAGTTTCGATAGGTACACTGAAGCTTTCTTT. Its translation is CASSFDRYTEAFF.